This T cell receptor beta chain emerged from a study of T cells in Graves' hyperthyroidism and ophthalmopathy. Study background: Pretreatment peripheral blood was obtained at initial diagnosis.

CDR1 and CDR2 from the germline V gene are SGHAT and FQNNGV. This CDR3 spans 15 amino acids. Deletions cut 7 bases from V and 7 bases from J, with 19 bases between. Study-wide results and limits: Within blood appeared most thyroid clonotypes that had expanded above 0.001.

This clonotype was counted ten times or more. Its antigen is as yet unknown. RNA transcripts yielded amplified TCR beta CDR3 regions. HTBI primers drove first-round RT-PCR of the TCR CDR3. TCRdb processed the multiplex PCR reads anew with MiXCR; each CDR3 protein has one entry. Among a few hundred thousand distinct CDR3 sequences listed, 16% were seen once. Fresh peripheral blood, 10 ml, was the source of the PBMCs. The sequenced material came from blood. This chain joins TRBV11-2 and TRBJ2-2, with D possibly being TRBD1 or TRBD2 (6 bases each). The TCR sequence derives from a middle-aged woman with Graves' ophthalmopathy. CDR3 DNA sequence: TGTGCCAGCACTCTAAGGGGGGCGGAAGGCGGGGAGCTGTTTTTT. Translation gives CASTLRGAEGGELFF.